This T cell receptor beta chain appears in the sequencing data of a study of T cell responses to AZD1222 COVID-19 vaccine (dated by TCRdb to the early 2020s). With respect to the entire study: AZD1222 recipients given second doses at about 4 weeks or at about 12 weeks were pooled, since spike-specific TCR depth and breadth were not found to differ between the two schedules. A total of 233 trial participants underwent TCR sequencing, of whom roughly 210 had received two doses of AZD1222 and approximately 25 had received two doses of the MenACWY control vaccine. Trial participants were enrolled by age into subgroups of 18-55, 56-69 and 70-plus years, and around 150, 29 and 61 TCR-sequenced participants, respectively, were included in these subgroups. The paper's findings and limits, for the study overall: Epitopes outside the regions mutated in the B.1.351 and B.1.1.7 variants were reportedly recognized by nearly half of the unique spike-specific TCRs. The vaccine-associated CD4 TCRs covered the entire spike protein, and the dominant responses fell in regions 160-218 and 743-854. Conclusions about previously exposed vaccinees are limited because only five to seven AZD1222 recipients were SARS-CoV-2 seropositive at baseline. No day 14 peak-response samples were available, so repertoires were characterized only after the peak T cell response. The 56-69-year group was small, and its depth increase did not reach significance, likely because of low power. After two AZD1222 doses, spike-specific TCR breadth and depth were significantly higher than at day 0 and than in MenACWY recipients. Most participants were white British and females outnumbered males, and the authors suggested that clonal diversity may have been underestimated.

About this clone itself: Its recognized antigen is unknown. Base qualities are not recorded, but no much larger clone differs from it by a single base.

The CDR3 starts with the cysteine, ends with the phenylalanine, and has 14 residues. Just the 42-base CDR3 DNA is kept, in frame starting at base 1. The germline V gene gives CDR1 as SNHLY and CDR2 as FYNNEI. V loses 8 bases, J loses 0 bases, and the germline ends lie 14 bases apart. The CDR3 regions of human TCRbeta chains were subjected to immunosequencing. On the study's bioinformatics: Repertoire TCRs were checked for matches against a reference library of SARS-CoV-2-specific TCRs that had been generated using the MIRA antigen-specificity platform. Breadth meant the fraction of unique TCRs that were SARS-CoV-2-associated, whereas depth meant the fraction of total T cells that were SARS-CoV-2-associated. Using the MIRA data, each spike-specific TCR was assigned both to the spike region to which the TCR was reactive and to a CD4 or CD8 class. Log10-transformed breadth and depth values were compared by one-way ANOVA with Sidak's multiple comparisons tests. Not all clones reach the TCRdb copy of this immuneACCESS table, which keeps in-frame sequences only. Checked studies attribute under half of the gap to unresolved V genes and leave the rest unexplained. The V and J calls and clone size come from that table; D and trimming were worked out from the DNA. This sample gives roughly 250,000 clones in total; over 85% of them show up just once. Around 0.58% of the sample is taken by the ten largest.

Sample time point, as interpreted from the label and publication: baseline before first vaccination. Vaccinee samples were obtained from the UK trials COV001 and COV002, which included a single-blind randomized controlled phase 2/3 trial of AZD1222 (ChAdOx1 nCoV-19) in healthy adults. Trial participant PBMC samples were collected at day 0 and day 28 after the second dose for TCRbeta chain sequencing. The receptor was derived from an adult in good health. This specimen consisted of peripheral blood, obtained on day 0 of AZD1222 vaccination. The chain is made from TRBV2 and TRBJ2-7; no D gene call is confident. CDR3 sequence: CASLLPETSYEQYF. The bases read TGTGCCAGCCTGCTCCCAGAGACCTCCTACGAGCAGTACTTC.